The present T cell receptor beta chain was sequenced within a study of early T cells in non-severe SARS-CoV-2 infection. Background on the study: Sequenced bulk RNA came from whole blood that was unsorted, and chains were unpaired.

Individual cDNA molecules received unique molecular identifiers. Using its own MiXCR run on the 5' RACE reads, TCRdb lists one record per CDR3 protein. This repertoire shows about 62,000 distinct CDR3 sequences, around 9.9% found once; its top ten account for less than 1.5%. Study-level findings and limits: A preference for anti-spike CD8 responses marked VDJdb matching, which missed private and CD4 specificities.

On this clonotype: Its specificity is unknown.

Trimming stripped 8 bases from V and 1 base from J, with 11 bases between. CDR1 and CDR2 (germline): SNHLY, FYNNEI. CDR3 length equals 13 residues. The source is an adult who was a healthcare worker with PCR-confirmed SARS-CoV-2 infection or an uninfected control (not recorded which). Sequencing was done on a sample of whole blood. The rearrangement links TRBV2 to TRBJ1-1; D is uncertain. The CDR3: CASGRWSNTEAFF. The CDR3 DNA is TGTGCCAGCGGAAGATGGTCGAACACTGAAGCTTTCTTT.